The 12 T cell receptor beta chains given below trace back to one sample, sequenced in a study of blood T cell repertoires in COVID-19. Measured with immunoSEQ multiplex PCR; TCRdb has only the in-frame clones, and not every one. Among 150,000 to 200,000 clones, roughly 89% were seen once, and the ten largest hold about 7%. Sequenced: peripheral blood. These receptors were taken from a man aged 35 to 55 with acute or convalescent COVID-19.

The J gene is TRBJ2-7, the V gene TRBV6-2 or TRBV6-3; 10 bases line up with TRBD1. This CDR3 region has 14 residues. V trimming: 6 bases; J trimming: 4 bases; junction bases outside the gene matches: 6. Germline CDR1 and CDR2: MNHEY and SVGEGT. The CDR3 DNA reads TGTGCCAGCAGCCGCGGGACAGGGGTTTACGAGCAGTACTTC. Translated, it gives CASSRGTGVYEQYF.

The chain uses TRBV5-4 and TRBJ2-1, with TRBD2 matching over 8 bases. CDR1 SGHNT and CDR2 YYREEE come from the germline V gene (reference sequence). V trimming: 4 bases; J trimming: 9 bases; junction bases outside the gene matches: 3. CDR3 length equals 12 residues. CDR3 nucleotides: TGTGCCAGCAGCCCGACTAGCGCTGAGCAGTTCTTC. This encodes CASSPTSAEQFF. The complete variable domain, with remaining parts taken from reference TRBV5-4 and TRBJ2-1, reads ETGVTQSPTHLIKTRGQQVTLRCSSQSGHNTVSWYQQALGQGPQFIFQYYREEENGRGNFPPRFSGLQFPNYSSELNVNALELDDSALYLCASSPTSAEQFFGPGTRLTVL.

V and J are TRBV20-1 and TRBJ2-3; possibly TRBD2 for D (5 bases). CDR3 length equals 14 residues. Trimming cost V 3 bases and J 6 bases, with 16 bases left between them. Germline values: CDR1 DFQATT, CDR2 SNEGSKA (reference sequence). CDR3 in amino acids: CSASIFPAVDTQYF. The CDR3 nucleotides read TGCAGTGCTAGTATATTCCCAGCGGTGGATACGCAGTATTTT.

As DNA, the CDR3 is TGTGCCATCAGTGGGGTCGACAGGGCACAAGAGACCCAGTACTTC. Protein: CAISGVDRAQETQYF. V usage is TRBV10-3 and J usage is TRBJ2-5; the match to TRBD1 covers 7 bases. CDR3 size: 15 residues. Germline trimming cut 4 bases from V and 2 bases from J; bases unmatched to any gene: 7. Germline V CDR1 and CDR2: ENHRY, SYGVKD.

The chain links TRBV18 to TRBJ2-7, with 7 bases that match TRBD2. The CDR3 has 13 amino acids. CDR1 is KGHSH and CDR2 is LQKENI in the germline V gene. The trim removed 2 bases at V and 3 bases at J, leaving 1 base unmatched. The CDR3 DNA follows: TGTGCCAGCTCACCAGGGGGGGGCTACGAGCAGTACTTC. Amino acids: CASSPGGGYEQYF.

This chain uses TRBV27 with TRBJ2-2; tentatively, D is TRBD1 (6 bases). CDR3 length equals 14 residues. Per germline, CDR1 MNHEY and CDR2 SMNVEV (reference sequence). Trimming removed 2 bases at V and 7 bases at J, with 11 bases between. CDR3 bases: TGTGCCAGCAGTTTAGGGGGCCCGGGCGGGGAGCTGTTTTTT. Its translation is CASSLGGPGGELFF.

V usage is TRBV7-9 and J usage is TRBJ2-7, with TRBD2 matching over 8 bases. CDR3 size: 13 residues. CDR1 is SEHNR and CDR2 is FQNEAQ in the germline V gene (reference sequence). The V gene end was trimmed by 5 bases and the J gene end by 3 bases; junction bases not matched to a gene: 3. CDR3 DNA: TGTGCCAGCAGCCCGGGGGGGGGCTACGAGCAGTACTTC. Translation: CASSPGGGYEQYF.

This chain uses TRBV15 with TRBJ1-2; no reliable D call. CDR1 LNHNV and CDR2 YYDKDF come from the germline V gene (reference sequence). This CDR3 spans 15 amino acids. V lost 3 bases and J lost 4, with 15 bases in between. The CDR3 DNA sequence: TGTGCCACCAGCAGTAGTGCCAGAGTAGCCTATGGCTACACCTTC. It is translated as CATSSSARVAYGYTF. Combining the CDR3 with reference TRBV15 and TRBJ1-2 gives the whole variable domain DAMVIQNPRYQVTQFGKPVTLSCSQTLNHNVMYWYQQKSSQAPKLLFHYYDKDFNNEADTPDNFQSRRPNTSFCFLDIRSPGLGDTAMYLCATSSSARVAYGYTFGSGTRLTVV.

For the CDR3, the DNA is TGTGCCAGCAGTGAAGCTACCGGGGGAGTTGGAGAGACCCAGTACTTC. Protein: CASSEATGGVGETQYF. The V gene is TRBV6-1, the J gene TRBJ2-5, with D possibly TRBD2 on 6 matching bases. Trimming cost V 0 bases and J 4 bases, with 15 bases left between them. Germline CDR1 reads MNHNS; CDR2 reads SASEGT. This CDR3 has 16 residues.

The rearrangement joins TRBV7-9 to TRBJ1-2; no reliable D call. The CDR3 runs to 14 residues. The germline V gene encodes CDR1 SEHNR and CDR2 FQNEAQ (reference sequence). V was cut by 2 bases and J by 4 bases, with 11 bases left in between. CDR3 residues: CASSLIASTYGYTF. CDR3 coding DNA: TGTGCCAGCAGCTTAATTGCCAGTACCTATGGCTACACCTTC. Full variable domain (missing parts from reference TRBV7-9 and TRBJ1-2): DTGVSQNPRHKITKRGQNVTFRCDPISEHNRLYWYRQTLGQGPEFLTYFQNEAQLEKSRLLSDRFSAERPKGSFSTLEIQRTEQGDSAMYLCASSLIASTYGYTFGSGTRLTVV.

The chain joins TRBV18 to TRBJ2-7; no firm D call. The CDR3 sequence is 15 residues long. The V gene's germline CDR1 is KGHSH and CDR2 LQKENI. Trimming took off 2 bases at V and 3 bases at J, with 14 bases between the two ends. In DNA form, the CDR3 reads TGTGCCAGCTCACCAATTCCCGGGTCCGGCTACGAGCAGTACTTC. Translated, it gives CASSPIPGSGYEQYF. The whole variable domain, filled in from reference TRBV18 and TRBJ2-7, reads NAGVMQNPRHLVRRRGQEARLRCSPMKGHSHVYWYRQLPEEGLKFMVYLQKENIIDESGMPKERFSAEFPKEGPSILRIQQVVRGDSAAYFCASSPIPGSGYEQYFGPGTRLTVT.

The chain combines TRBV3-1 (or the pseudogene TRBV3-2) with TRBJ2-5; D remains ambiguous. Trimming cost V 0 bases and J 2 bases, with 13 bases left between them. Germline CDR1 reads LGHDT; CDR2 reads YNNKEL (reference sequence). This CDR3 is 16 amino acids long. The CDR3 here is CASSQDSRIRQETQYF. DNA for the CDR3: TGTGCCAGCAGCCAAGATTCTCGTATCAGGCAAGAGACCCAGTACTTC.